Presented here are 29 T cell receptor beta chains from one specimen sequenced in a study of CD8 T cells in ankylosing spondylitis. TCRdb recomputed calls from the 5' RACE reads with MiXCR, one row per CDR3 protein. The data show hundreds of thousands of distinct CDR3 sequences, 8.6% seen once. What was sequenced was blood, either unsorted or a sorted T cell fraction (not recorded which). These receptors were taken from a male donor with ankylosing spondylitis or in good health (not recorded which).

Worth noting for this clonotype: This may stem from a read error, because a much larger clone lies one nucleotide away. This chain links TRBV11-2 with TRBJ1-1, with D perhaps matching TRBD1 (6 bases). The germline V gene has CDR1 SGHAT and CDR2 FQNNGV. This CDR3 has 15 residues. The V end was cut by 2 bases, the J end by 3 bases, with 13 bases between. The CDR3 region has the DNA TGTGCCAGCAGCTTAAACACAGGGCGCTACACTGAAGCTTTCTTT. The encoded protein is CASSLNTGRYTEAFF.

In this sample, this clonotype turned up many times. The J gene is TRBJ1-1, the V gene TRBV4-3; D call uncertain. Germline assignment: CDR1 LGHNA and CDR2 YSLEER. V lost 2 bases and J lost 11, with 15 bases in between. The CDR3 runs to 13 residues. CDR3 coding DNA: TGCGCCAGCAGCCAAATAAGGACCGAGACGGCTTTCTTT. It encodes CASSQIRTETAFF.

This clonotype was counted at least ten times. The V and J genes are TRBV7-3 and TRBJ2-2; possible D gene TRBD1, 5 bases. Germline V gene sequence: CDR1 SGHTA, CDR2 FQGTGA. Trimming removed 5 bases from V and 3 bases from J, with 7 bases in between. CDR3 length: 13 residues. CDR3 residues: CASSPQDTGELFF. The CDR3 DNA reads TGTGCCAGCAGCCCACAGGACACCGGGGAGCTGTTTTTT.

This clonotype has a count of ten or more. The rearrangement uses TRBV25-1 and TRBJ2-1; D not resolved. This CDR3 contains 13 residues. Germline V CDR1 and CDR2: MGHDK, SYGVNS. Trimming took off 6 bases at V and 3 bases at J, with 9 bases between the two ends. Written as DNA, the CDR3 is TGTGCCAGCAGCAGTGTCAACTACAATGAGCAGTTCTTC. Translation: CASSSVNYNEQFF.

This clonotype has at least ten counts. This chain uses TRBV29-1 with TRBJ2-1, with 9 bases aligning to TRBD2. CDR1 and CDR2 (germline): SQVTM, ANQGSEA. After removal of 4 bases from V and 3 bases from J, the junction contained 7 bases not matched to a gene. There are 15 residues in the CDR3. The CDR3: CSVGIAGDLYNEQFF. The DNA for the CDR3 is TGCAGCGTTGGAATAGCGGGAGACCTCTACAATGAGCAGTTCTTC.

In its sample, this clonotype was seen many times. J is TRBJ2-3 and V is TRBV20-1; D remains unclear. This CDR3 region has 13 residues. Trimming pared 6 bases from V and 2 bases from J, leaving 12 bases between. CDR1 and CDR2 (germline): DFQATT, SNEGSKA (reference sequence). The CDR3: CSAPLGSTDTQYF. As DNA, the CDR3 is TGCAGTGCCCCCTTGGGATCCACAGATACGCAGTATTTT.

V gene TRBV7-3 combines with J gene TRBJ2-3; D possibly corresponds to TRBD2 (5 bases). V dropped 5 bases and J dropped 1 base, with 10 bases sitting between them. CDR3 size: 14 residues. Germline V gives CDR1 SGHTA, CDR2 FQGTGA. The DNA of the CDR3 is TGTGCCAGCAGCGCAGCGGTGGGCACAGATACGCAGTATTTT. Translation gives CASSAAVGTDTQYF.

This clonotype was counted at least ten times. CDR3: CASSFPSGSTGELFF. CDR3 DNA sequence: TGTGCCAGCAGCTTCCCTAGCGGGAGTACCGGGGAGCTGTTTTTT. V usage is TRBV7-8 and J usage is TRBJ2-2; 10 nucleotides line up with TRBD2. This CDR3 is built from 15 residues. CDR1 and CDR2 from the germline V gene are SGHVS and FQNEAQ. The V segment lost 3 bases and the J segment 5 bases; nucleotides outside the gene matches: 3. The full variable domain, with the rest looked up from reference TRBV7-8 and TRBJ2-2, is GAGVSQSPRYKVAKRGQDVALRCDPISGHVSLFWYQQALGQGPEFLTYFQNEAQLDKSGLPSDRFFAERPEGSVSTLKIQRTQQEDSAVYLCASSFPSGSTGELFFGEGSRLTVL.

As DNA, the CDR3 is TGTGCCATCTCTCGGGAGGGTAGCAATCAGCCCCAGCATTTT. This codes for CAISREGSNQPQHF. The chain joins TRBV10-3 to TRBJ1-5; D not resolved. The V gene lost 8 bases and the J gene lost 0 bases, with 11 bases spanning the gap. CDR3 length: 14 residues. Germline V lookup: CDR1 ENHRY, CDR2 SYGVKD.

This clonotype was detected a few times. The chain links TRBV10-3 to TRBJ2-2; D unclear. The V end was cut by 3 bases, the J end by 5 bases, with 4 bases between. This CDR3 contains 12 residues. The germline CDR1 and CDR2 sequences are ENHRY and SYGVKD. The chain's CDR3 is CAISDPTGELFF. CDR3 DNA sequence: TGTGCCATCAGTGACCCGACCGGGGAGCTGTTTTTT.

This clonotype was found many times. V and J are TRBV12-3 or TRBV12-4 and TRBJ2-7, with 7 nucleotides matching TRBD2. The CDR3 consists of 18 residues. With V trimmed by 5 bases and J by 2 bases, 18 bases remained unmatched. CDR3 sequence (DNA): TGTGCCAGCAGTCCCTCCGGAAGCCTGGGAGGGGTTCCCTACGAGCAGTACTTC. Its translation is CASSPSGSLGGVPYEQYF.

This clonotype appeared a few times. The chain combines TRBV30 with TRBJ1-1, with D maybe TRBD1 (6 bases). Trimming stripped 0 bases from V and 7 bases from J, with 12 bases between. The germline gives CDR1 GTSNPN, CDR2 SVGIG (reference sequence). The CDR3 loop spans 13 amino acids. The CDR3 bases are TGTGCCTGGAGTGTACTTTCAGGGGTTGAAGCTTTCTTT. Amino acids: CAWSVLSGVEAFF.

The table lists this clonotype with many counts. This sequence joins TRBV18 and TRBJ1-2, with D possibly being TRBD1 (6 bases). In germline, CDR1 is KGHSH, CDR2 LQKENI. V was pared by 3 bases and J by 4 bases, with 9 bases between. The CDR3 length is 13 residues. This CDR3 reads CASSPDSSYGYTF. For the CDR3, the DNA is TGTGCCAGCTCACCGGACAGTTCCTATGGCTACACCTTC.

This clonotype was seen only a few times. The chain is built from TRBV19 and TRBJ1-6, with 10 nucleotides matching TRBD1. The germline V gene has CDR1 LNHDA and CDR2 SQIVND (reference sequence). V dropped 5 bases and J dropped 11; count of bases not matched to a gene: 9. This CDR3 region has 15 residues. The CDR3 spells CASSSTGTGAAPLHF. CDR3 in DNA: TGTGCCAGTAGTTCCACCGGGACAGGGGCCGCACCCCTCCACTTT.

This clonotype has at least ten counts. This chain connects TRBV20-1 to TRBJ2-7, with D perhaps TRBD2 (5 bases). Germline V gives CDR1 DFQATT, CDR2 SNEGSKA (reference sequence). V gave up 5 bases and J gave up 0 bases, with 17 bases separating them. The CDR3 runs 15 residues. For the CDR3, the DNA is TGCAGTGCTCCCGAGGAGGCTAGTGGCTCCTACGAGCAGTACTTC. Translated: CSAPEEASGSYEQYF.

This clonotype was found many times. The rearrangement uses TRBV12-3 or TRBV12-4 and TRBJ1-2; D gene uncertain. The CDR3 has 15 residues. Trimming pared 2 bases from V and 2 bases from J, leaving 12 bases between. DNA of the CDR3: TGTGCCAGCAGTTTATGGGCAGGCCCAAACTATGGCTACACCTTC. This codes for CASSLWAGPNYGYTF.

This clonotype was seen a handful of times. The V gene is TRBV7-2, the J gene TRBJ2-3, with D perhaps TRBD1 (6 bases). Trimming cost V 4 bases and J 3 bases, with 14 bases left between them. The germline V gene has CDR1 SGHTA and CDR2 FQGNSA. The CDR3 loop spans 15 amino acids. DNA of the CDR3: TGTGCCAGCAGCTCCAAGACAGGCCGGACAGATACGCAGTATTTT. Its translation is CASSSKTGRTDTQYF.

This clonotype occurred many times. V usage is TRBV20-1 and J usage is TRBJ1-5; D might be TRBD1 (6 bases). The germline gives CDR1 DFQATT, CDR2 SNEGSKA (reference sequence). Trimming left V 3 bases short and J 6 bases short, with 12 bases between. CDR3 length: 13 amino acids. CDR3 residues: CSARGPRGQPQHF. Written as DNA, the CDR3 is TGCAGTGCTAGGGGTCCCAGGGGTCAGCCCCAGCATTTT.

Many counts were recorded for this clonotype. V and J are TRBV12-3 or TRBV12-4 and TRBJ1-4; D possibly corresponds to TRBD1 (5 bases). V dropped 6 bases and J dropped 11 bases, with 10 bases sitting between them. The CDR3 is 11 amino acids. Here the CDR3 DNA reads TGTGCCAGCAGCGAGACAGAGAAACTGTTTTTT. It encodes CASSETEKLFF.

The table lists this clonotype with many counts. The chain has TRBV5-1 and TRBJ1-1, with D uncertain. The CDR3 spans 13 residues. Deletions cut 10 bases from V and 1 base from J, with 14 bases between. The germline CDR1 and CDR2 sequences are SGHRS and YFSETQ. The CDR3 is CAESGQSNTEAFF. The CDR3 DNA sequence: TGCGCCGAGAGCGGGCAGTCGAACACTGAAGCTTTCTTT.

This clonotype was seen repeatedly, ten times or more. The chain employs TRBV7-2 and TRBJ2-2; 8 nucleotides align to TRBD1. Trimming took 7 bases from V and 2 from J; bases not matched to a gene: 6. The CDR3 covers 15 residues. From germline, CDR1 is SGHTA and CDR2 FQGNSA. The CDR3 loop reads CASILDRVNTGELFF. DNA of the CDR3: TGTGCCAGCATCTTGGACAGGGTTAACACCGGGGAGCTGTTTTTT. The full variable domain, its missing parts supplied by reference TRBV7-2 and TRBJ2-2, is GAGVSQSPSNKVTEKGKDVELRCDPISGHTALYWYRQSLGQGLEFLIYFQGNSAPDKSGLPSDRFSAERTGGSVSTLTIQRTQQEDSAVYLCASILDRVNTGELFFGEGSRLTVL.

On this clonotype itself: A much larger clone lies one base from this, so it may be a read error. The chain uses TRBV6-2 or TRBV6-3 and TRBJ1-1; D remains ambiguous. V gave up 5 bases and J gave up 6 bases, with 16 bases separating them. The germline V gene encodes CDR1 MNHEY and CDR2 SVGEGT. This CDR3 has 14 residues. The CDR3 nucleotides read TGTGCCAGCAGTCAGGAGGAGGGCTTCTCTGAAGCTTTCTTT. Its translation is CASSQEEGFSEAFF.

This clonotype was counted ten times or more. The V and J genes are TRBV7-2 and TRBJ2-3; 14 nucleotides agree with TRBD2. The CDR3 covers 15 residues. Germline V gene data show CDR1 as SGHTA and CDR2 as FQGNSA. V was pared by 5 bases and J by 7 bases, with 5 bases of the junction left unmatched. The CDR3 DNA sequence: TGTGCCAGCAGCCCAGGGACTAGCGGGGGTAATACGCAGTATTTT. Residues: CASSPGTSGGNTQYF.

This clonotype was counted many times. The chain employs TRBV5-1 and TRBJ2-7; perhaps TRBD2 as D (7 bases). The CDR3 has 13 residues. Deletions cut 4 bases from V and 3 bases from J, with 11 bases between. CDR1 and CDR2 (germline): SGHRS, YFSETQ. The CDR3, as DNA: TGCGCCAGCAGCGGGGGAGGGGGCTACGAGCAGTACTTC. Translation gives CASSGGGGYEQYF.

In its sample, this clonotype was seen many times. V is TRBV5-1 and J is TRBJ1-1; perhaps TRBD1 as D (5 bases). With 8 bases removed from V and 4 bases from J, the gap between germline ends came to 24 bases. The CDR3 runs to 16 residues. Germline CDR1 is SGHRS and CDR2 is YFSETQ. The CDR3 loop reads CASTQTAGFHGTEAFF. The CDR3 DNA is TGCGCCAGTACGCAAACCGCAGGGTTCCATGGCACTGAAGCTTTCTTT.

Ten or more counts support this clonotype. The rearrangement links TRBV29-1 to TRBJ1-2, with D unclear. The CDR3 extends over 13 amino acids. With 0 bases removed from V and 6 bases from J, the gap between germline ends came to 11 bases. Germline CDR1 SQVTM, CDR2 ANQGSEA. The CDR3 DNA reads TGCAGCGTTGAAGATGTGAGGAGCGATGGCTACACCTTC. Its translation is CSVEDVRSDGYTF.

This clonotype was counted at least ten times. The gene calls are TRBV20-1 and TRBJ1-4; D not certain. The V end lost 5 bases, the J end lost 5 bases, and 9 bases lay between the germline ends. The CDR3 consists of 12 residues. Germline CDR1 and CDR2: DFQATT and SNEGSKA (reference sequence). The CDR3 spells CSADPGNEKLFF. The CDR3 DNA is TGCAGTGCTGACCCGGGGAATGAAAAACTGTTTTTT.

The sample holds many counts of this clonotype. This chain connects TRBV11-2 to TRBJ2-7, with TRBD2 identical over 11 bases. The germline V gene encodes CDR1 SGHAT and CDR2 FQNNGV. The junction had 16 bases not matched to a gene; V was cut back by 1 base and J by 5 bases. The CDR3 is 19 residues long. DNA for the CDR3: TGTGCCAGCAGCTTAGTTGAAGTGGTTAGCGGGAGGGGGGGCCACGAGCAGTACTTC. It is translated as CASSLVEVVSGRGGHEQYF.

Many counts were recorded for this clonotype. The chain combines TRBV12-3 or TRBV12-4 with TRBJ1-5; 9 nucleotides align to TRBD1. The CDR3 sequence is 15 residues long. Trimming at V came to 6 bases and at J to 4 bases, leaving 7 bases not matched to a gene. The chain's CDR3 is CASRSDRGGNQPQHF. The CDR3 bases are TGTGCCAGCAGATCTGACAGGGGGGGTAATCAGCCCCAGCATTTT.